This T cell receptor (beta chain) was documented in a study of blood T cell repertoires in COVID-19. About the study: From T cells, B-cell-depleted T cells, or PBMCs came the material, which was cDNA or gDNA.

It was during active infection that Seattle patients were enrolled and then longitudinally followed. Original analysis: Amplification of reference gene primers provided the estimated nucleated cell counts. TCRdb keeps only in-frame clones here, not all; method: immunoSEQ multiplex PCR. The V and J calls and clone size were taken over from that table, and D and trimming were inferred from the DNA. There are about 350,000 clones in the sample; 87% occur only once, and around 8.9% lies in the top ten. CDR1 and CDR2 from the germline V gene are MGHRA and YSYEKL. After removal of 3 bases from V and 4 bases from J, the junction contained 13 bases not matched to a gene. This CDR3 has 17 amino acids.

Sequencing was carried out using peripheral blood. This clonotype was obtained from a man younger than 45 with COVID-19, enrolled during active disease. This chain connects TRBV4-1 to TRBJ2-7; 9 bases line up with TRBD1. The CDR3 coding sequence is TGCGCCAGCAGCCATGATGCCGGGACAGGGCGCCTATACGAGCAGTACTTC. This sequence encodes CASSHDAGTGRLYEQYF.